This TCR beta chain came from a study of blood T cell repertoires in COVID-19. V was pared by 5 bases and J by 6 bases, with 16 bases between. The CDR3 runs 15 residues. CDR1 is MNHNY and CDR2 is SVGAGI in the germline V gene (reference sequence). Profiling relied on immunoSEQ multiplex PCR, and the TCRdb table lists in-frame clones only, not all of them. This sample yields 200,000 or so clones, of which 79% are seen a single time; around a sixth belongs to the top ten. The specimen was peripheral blood. V is TRBV6-6 and J is TRBJ2-2; no clear D gene. The TCR originated in a man in his 60s with active or convalescent COVID-19. This CDR3 reads CASSALPLRSGELFF. CDR3 coding DNA: TGTGCCAGCAGTGCCCTACCACTGAGGTCCGGGGAGCTGTTTTTT.